This TCR beta chain emerged from a study of identical twins. The germline CDR1 and CDR2 sequences are SGHDN and FVKESK. V was pared by 1 base and J by 0 bases, with 12 bases between. CDR3 length equals 16 residues. TCRdb called the 5' RACE reads again in MiXCR, with one record for every CDR3 protein. The repertoire has fewer than 500,000 distinct CDR3 sequences, 20% to 25% of them found once; the top ten carry roughly 2.8%. Another study also made use of these data, one on T cells expressing NK-cell markers.

This TCR came from a woman aged 18-29 years in good health. Sequenced: CD4+ T cells sorted from blood. J is TRBJ2-5 and V is TRBV14, with no clear D. CDR3 loop: CASSQVKARHQETQYF. CDR3 coding DNA: TGTGCCAGCAGCCAAGTAAAAGCACGGCACCAAGAGACCCAGTACTTC. Full variable domain (rest looked up from reference TRBV14 and TRBJ2-5): EAGVTQFPSHSVIEKGQTVTLRCDPISGHDNLYWYRRVMGKEIKFLLHFVKESKQDESGMPNNRFLAERTGGTYSTLKVQPAELEDSGVYFCASSQVKARHQETQYFGPGTRLLVL.